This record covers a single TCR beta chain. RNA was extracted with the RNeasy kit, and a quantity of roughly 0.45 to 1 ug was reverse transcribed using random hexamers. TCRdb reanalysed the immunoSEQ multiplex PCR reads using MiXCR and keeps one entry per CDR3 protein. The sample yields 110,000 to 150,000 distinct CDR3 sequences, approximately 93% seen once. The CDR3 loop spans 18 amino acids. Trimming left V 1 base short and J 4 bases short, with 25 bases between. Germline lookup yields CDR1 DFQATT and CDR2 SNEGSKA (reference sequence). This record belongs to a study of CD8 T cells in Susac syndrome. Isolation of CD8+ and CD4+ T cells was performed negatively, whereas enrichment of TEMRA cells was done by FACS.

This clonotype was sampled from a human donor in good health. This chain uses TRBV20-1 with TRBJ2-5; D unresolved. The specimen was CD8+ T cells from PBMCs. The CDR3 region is CSARAPAALPVFGETQYF. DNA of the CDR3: TGCAGTGCTAGAGCCCCCGCAGCCTTGCCCGTTTTCGGAGAGACCCAGTACTTC.